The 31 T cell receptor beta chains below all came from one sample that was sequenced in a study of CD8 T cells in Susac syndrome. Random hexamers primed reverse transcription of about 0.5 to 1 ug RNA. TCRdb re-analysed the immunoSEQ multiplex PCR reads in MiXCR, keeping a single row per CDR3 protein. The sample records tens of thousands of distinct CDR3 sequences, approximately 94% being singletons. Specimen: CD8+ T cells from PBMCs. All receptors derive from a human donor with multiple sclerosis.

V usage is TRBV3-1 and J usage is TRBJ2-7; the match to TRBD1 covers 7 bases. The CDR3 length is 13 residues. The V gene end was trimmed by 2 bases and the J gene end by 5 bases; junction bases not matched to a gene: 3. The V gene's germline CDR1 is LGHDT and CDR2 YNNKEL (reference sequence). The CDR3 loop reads CASSQKGGDEQYF. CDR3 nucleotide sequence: TGTGCCAGCAGCCAAAAAGGGGGCGACGAGCAGTACTTC.

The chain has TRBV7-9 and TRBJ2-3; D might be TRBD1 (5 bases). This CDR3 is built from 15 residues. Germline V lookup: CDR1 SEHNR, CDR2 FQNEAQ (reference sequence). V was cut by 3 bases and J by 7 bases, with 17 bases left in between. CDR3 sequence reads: CASSFRQGGVNTQYF. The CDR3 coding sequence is TGTGCCAGCAGCTTTCGGCAGGGTGGGGTGAATACGCAGTATTTT.

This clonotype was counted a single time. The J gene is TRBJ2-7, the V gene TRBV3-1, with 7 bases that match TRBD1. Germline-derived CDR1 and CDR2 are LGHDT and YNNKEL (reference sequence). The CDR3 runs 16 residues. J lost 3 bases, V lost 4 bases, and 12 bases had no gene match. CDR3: CASSRNRGVRVYEQYF. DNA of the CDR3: TGTGCCAGCAGCCGAAACAGGGGCGTCCGAGTCTACGAGCAGTACTTC.

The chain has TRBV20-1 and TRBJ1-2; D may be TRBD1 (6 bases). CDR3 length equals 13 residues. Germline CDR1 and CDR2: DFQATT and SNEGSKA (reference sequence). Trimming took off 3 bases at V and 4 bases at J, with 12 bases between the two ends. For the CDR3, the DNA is TGCAGTGCTAGGAGTCAGGGGTTCTATGGCTACACCTTC. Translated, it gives CSARSQGFYGYTF.

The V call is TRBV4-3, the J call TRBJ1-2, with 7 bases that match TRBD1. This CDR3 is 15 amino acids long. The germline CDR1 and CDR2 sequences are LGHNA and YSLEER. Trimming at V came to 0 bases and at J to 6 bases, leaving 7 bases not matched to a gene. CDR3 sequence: CASSQDLTGTDGYTF. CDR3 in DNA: TGCGCCAGCAGCCAAGATCTGACAGGGACGGATGGCTACACCTTC.

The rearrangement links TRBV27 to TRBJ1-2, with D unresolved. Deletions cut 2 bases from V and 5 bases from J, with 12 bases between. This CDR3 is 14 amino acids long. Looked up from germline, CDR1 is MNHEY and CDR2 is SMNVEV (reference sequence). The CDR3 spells CASSLGGQVYGYTF. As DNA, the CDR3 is TGTGCCAGCAGTTTAGGAGGGCAGGTATATGGCTACACCTTC.

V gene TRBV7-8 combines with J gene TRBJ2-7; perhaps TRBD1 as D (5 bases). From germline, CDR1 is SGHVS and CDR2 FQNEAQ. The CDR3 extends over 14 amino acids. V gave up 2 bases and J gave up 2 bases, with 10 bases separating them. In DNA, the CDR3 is TGTGCCAGCAGCTTATTTACAGGCCCCTACGAGCAGTACTTC. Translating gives CASSLFTGPYEQYF.

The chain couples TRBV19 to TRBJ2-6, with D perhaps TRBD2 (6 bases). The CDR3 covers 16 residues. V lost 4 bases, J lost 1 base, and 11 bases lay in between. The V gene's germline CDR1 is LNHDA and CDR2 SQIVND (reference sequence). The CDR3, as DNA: TGTGCCAGTAGTACGATGGGGGGTTCTGGGGCCAACGTCCTGACTTTC. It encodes CASSTMGGSGANVLTF.

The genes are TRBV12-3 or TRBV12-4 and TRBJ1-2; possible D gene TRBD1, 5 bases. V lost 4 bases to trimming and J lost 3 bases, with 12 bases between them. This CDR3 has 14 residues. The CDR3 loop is CASSSGFRDYGYTF. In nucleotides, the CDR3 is TGTGCCAGCAGTTCAGGGTTCCGGGACTATGGCTACACCTTC.

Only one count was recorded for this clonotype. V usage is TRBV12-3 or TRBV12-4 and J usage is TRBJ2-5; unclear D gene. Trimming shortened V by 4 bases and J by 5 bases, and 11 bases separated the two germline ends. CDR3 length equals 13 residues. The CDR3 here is CASSWVIRETQYF. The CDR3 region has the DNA TGTGCCAGCAGTTGGGTAATTAGGGAGACCCAGTACTTC.

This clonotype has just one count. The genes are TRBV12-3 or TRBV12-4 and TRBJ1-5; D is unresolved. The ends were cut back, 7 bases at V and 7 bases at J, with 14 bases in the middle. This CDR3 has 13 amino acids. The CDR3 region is CASTPGGRQPQHF. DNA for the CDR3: TGTGCCAGCACCCCCGGTGGGAGGCAGCCCCAGCATTTT.

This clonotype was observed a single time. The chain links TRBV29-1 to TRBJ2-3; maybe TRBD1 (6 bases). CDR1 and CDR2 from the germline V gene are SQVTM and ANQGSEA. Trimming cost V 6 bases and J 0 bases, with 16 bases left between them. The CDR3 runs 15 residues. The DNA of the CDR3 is TGCAGCGTCGCCGCGAGGGGGATCAGCACAGATACGCAGTATTTT. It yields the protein CSVAARGISTDTQYF.

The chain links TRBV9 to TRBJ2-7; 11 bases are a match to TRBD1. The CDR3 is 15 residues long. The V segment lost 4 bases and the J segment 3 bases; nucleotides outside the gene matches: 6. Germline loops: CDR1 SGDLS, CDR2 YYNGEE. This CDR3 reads CASSPGQGALYEQYF. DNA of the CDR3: TGTGCCAGCAGCCCAGGACAGGGGGCTCTCTACGAGCAGTACTTC.

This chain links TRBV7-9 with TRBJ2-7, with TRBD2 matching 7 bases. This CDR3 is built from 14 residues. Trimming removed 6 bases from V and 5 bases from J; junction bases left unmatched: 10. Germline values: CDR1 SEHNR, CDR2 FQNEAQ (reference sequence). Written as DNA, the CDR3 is TGTGCCAGCAGTCGAGGGAGGGATGTCCACGAGCAGTACTTC. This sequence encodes CASSRGRDVHEQYF.

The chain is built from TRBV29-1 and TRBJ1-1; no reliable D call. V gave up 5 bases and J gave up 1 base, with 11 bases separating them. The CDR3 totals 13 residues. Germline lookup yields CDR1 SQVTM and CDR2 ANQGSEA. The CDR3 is CSVPSSGNTEAFF. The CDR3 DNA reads TGCAGCGTTCCCTCCTCGGGGAACACTGAAGCTTTCTTT. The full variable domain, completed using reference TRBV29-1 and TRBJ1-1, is SAVISQKPSRDICQRGTSLTIQCQVDSQVTMMFWYRQQPGQSLTLIATANQGSEATYESGFVIDKFPISRPNLTFSTLTVSNMSPEDSSIYLCSVPSSGNTEAFFGQGTRLTVV.

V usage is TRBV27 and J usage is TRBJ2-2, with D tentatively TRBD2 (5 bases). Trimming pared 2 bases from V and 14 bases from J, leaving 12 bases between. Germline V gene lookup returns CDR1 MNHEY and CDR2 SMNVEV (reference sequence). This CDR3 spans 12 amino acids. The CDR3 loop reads CASSLGGSELFF. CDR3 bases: TGTGCCAGCAGTTTAGGCGGGTCGGAACTGTTTTTT.

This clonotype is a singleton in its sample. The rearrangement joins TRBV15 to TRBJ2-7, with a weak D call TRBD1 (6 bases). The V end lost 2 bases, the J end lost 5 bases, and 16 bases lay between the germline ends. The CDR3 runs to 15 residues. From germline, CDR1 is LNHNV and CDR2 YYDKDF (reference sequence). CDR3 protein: CATSRRAPGAHEQYF. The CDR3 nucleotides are TGTGCCACCAGCAGACGCGCGCCAGGGGCTCACGAGCAGTACTTC.

The CDR3 DNA is TGTGCCAGCAGCCTTAGTAGGGACGAGCAGTACTTC. It encodes CASSLSRDEQYF. V and J are TRBV13 and TRBJ2-7; D not certain. The CDR3 has 12 amino acids. V lost 5 bases and J lost 5, with 10 bases in between. CDR1 is PRHDT, CDR2 FYEKMQ, per germline (reference sequence).

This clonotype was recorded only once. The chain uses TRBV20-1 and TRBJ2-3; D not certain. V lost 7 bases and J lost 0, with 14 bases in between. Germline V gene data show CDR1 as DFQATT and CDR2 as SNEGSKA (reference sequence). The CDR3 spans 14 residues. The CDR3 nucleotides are TGCAGTGTGAGGCCCGTCGGTAGCACAGATACGCAGTATTTT. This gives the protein CSVRPVGSTDTQYF.

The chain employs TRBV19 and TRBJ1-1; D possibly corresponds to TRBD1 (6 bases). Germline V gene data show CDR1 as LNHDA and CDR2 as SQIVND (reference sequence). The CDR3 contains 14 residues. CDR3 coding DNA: TGTATCAGCTTAGGGAGGGGGGCGAACACTGAAGCTTTCTTT. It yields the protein CISLGRGANTEAFF.

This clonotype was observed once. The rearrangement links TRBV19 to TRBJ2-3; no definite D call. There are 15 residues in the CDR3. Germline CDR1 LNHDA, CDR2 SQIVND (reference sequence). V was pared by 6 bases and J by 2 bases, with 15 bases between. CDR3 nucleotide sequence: TGTGCCAGTAGCATCATGCCGGGTAACACAGATACGCAGTATTTT. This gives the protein CASSIMPGNTDTQYF.

CDR3 coding DNA: TGTGCCAGCAGCCCTACAGGGTCCGCCTATGGCTACACCTTC. The encoded protein is CASSPTGSAYGYTF. V and J are TRBV27 and TRBJ1-2, with a tentative D call TRBD1 (6 bases). The CDR3 is made up of 14 amino acids. V was shortened by 6 bases and J by 4 bases, with 15 bases between the two germline ends. Germline CDR1 is MNHEY and CDR2 is SMNVEV (reference sequence).

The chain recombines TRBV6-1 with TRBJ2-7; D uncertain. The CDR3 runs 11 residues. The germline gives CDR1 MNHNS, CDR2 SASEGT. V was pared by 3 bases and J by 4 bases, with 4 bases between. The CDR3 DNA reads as TGTGCCAGCAGTGAGACTTACGAGCAGTACTTC. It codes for CASSETYEQYF.

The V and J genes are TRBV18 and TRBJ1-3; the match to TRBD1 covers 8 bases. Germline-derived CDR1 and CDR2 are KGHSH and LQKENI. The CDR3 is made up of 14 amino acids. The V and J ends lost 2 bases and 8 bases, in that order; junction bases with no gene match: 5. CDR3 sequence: CASSPEDRAHTIYF. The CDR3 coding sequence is TGTGCCAGCTCACCAGAGGACAGGGCACACACCATATATTTT.

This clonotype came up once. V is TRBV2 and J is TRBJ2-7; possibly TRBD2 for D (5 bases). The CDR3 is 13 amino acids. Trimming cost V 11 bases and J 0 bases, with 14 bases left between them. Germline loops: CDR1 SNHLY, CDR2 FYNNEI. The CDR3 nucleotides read TGTGCCTCAACTAGGGAGAACTCCTACGAGCAGTACTTC. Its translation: CASTRENSYEQYF.

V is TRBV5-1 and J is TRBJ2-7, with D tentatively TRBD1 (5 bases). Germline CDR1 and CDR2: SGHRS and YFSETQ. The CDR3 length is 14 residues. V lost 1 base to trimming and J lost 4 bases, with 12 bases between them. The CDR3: CASSLLGQMYEQYF. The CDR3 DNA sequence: TGCGCCAGCAGCTTGTTGGGGCAGATGTACGAGCAGTACTTC.

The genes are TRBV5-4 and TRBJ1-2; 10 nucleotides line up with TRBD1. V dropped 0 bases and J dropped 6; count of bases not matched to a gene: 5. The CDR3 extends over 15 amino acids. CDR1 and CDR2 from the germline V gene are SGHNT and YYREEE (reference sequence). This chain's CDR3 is CASSLAGQGDDGYTF. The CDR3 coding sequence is TGTGCCAGCAGCTTGGCCGGACAGGGGGACGATGGCTACACCTTC.

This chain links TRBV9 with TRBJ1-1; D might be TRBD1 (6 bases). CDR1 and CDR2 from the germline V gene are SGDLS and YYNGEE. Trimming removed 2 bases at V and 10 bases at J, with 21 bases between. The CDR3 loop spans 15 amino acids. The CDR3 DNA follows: TGTGCCAGCAGCGTCGGGGCTTCACTTAGAGGGGGAGCTTTCTTT. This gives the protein CASSVGASLRGGAFF.

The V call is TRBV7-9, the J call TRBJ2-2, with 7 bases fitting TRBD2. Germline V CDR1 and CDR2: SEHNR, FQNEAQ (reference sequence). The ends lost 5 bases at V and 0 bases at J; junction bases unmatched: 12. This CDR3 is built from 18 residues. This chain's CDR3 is CASSPNYGTNANTGELFF. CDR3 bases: TGTGCCAGCAGCCCAAATTACGGGACTAACGCGAACACCGGGGAGCTGTTTTTT. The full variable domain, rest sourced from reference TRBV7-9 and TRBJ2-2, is DTGVSQNPRHKITKRGQNVTFRCDPISEHNRLYWYRQTLGQGPEFLTYFQNEAQLEKSRLLSDRFSAERPKGSFSTLEIQRTEQGDSAMYLCASSPNYGTNANTGELFFGEGSRLTVL.

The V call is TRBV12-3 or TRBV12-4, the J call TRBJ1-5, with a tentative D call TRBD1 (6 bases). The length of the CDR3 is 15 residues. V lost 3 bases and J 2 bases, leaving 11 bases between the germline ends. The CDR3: CASSLTGGRNQPQHF. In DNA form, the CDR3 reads TGTGCCAGCAGTTTGACTGGGGGCCGCAATCAGCCCCAGCATTTT.

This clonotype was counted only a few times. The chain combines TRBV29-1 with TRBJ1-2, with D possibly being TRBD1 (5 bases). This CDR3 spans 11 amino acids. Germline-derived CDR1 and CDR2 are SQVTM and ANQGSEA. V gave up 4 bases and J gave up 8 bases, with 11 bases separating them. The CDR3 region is CSVVQGKGYTF. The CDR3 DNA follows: TGCAGCGTTGTCCAGGGTAAAGGCTACACCTTC. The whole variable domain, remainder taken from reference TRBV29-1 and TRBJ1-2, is SAVISQKPSRDICQRGTSLTIQCQVDSQVTMMFWYRQQPGQSLTLIATANQGSEATYESGFVIDKFPISRPNLTFSTLTVSNMSPEDSSIYLCSVVQGKGYTFGSGTRLTVV.